This is a list of T cell receptor beta chains from one sample in a study of shared clonotypes between healthy human individuals. The data were produced by immunoSEQ multiplex PCR, yet TCRdb's version contains in-frame clones alone and is incomplete. The table lists 2.3 million or so clones, approximately 93% of them singletons, with about 0.41% in the top ten. The sequencing input was naive CD4+ T cells from PBMCs. These receptors were taken from a young man in good health. Some clones in this sample may be carry-over from other donors' samples. CDR3s include the opening cysteine and the closing phenylalanine or tryptophan. The order of the fields is V gene, D gene, clone size, J gene, CDR3 length, CDR3 protein, CDR3 DNA. A D gene is named only where the DNA matches it firmly. Size is omitted from some rows. Given values are once, few, many or a class for expanded clones.

v_gene: TRBV28
d_gene: -
abundance: -
j_gene: TRBJ2-7
len: 16
CDR3aa: CASSTPPFDNSYEQYF
CDR3nt: TGTGCCAGCAGTACCCCTCCATTCGACAACTCCTACGAGCAGTACTTC

v_gene: TRBV5-1
d_gene: TRBD2
abundance: -
j_gene: TRBJ2-7
len: 14
CDR3aa: CASSLGSGSREQYF
CDR3nt: TGCGCCAGCAGCTTGGGTAGCGGGAGTCGCGAGCAGTACTTC

v_gene: TRBV5-4
d_gene: -
abundance: -
j_gene: TRBJ1-3
len: 14
CDR3aa: CASSRLQVLDTIYF
CDR3nt: TGTGCCAGCAGCCGATTACAGGTCTTAGACACCATATATTTT

v_gene: TRBV5-4
d_gene: -
abundance: -
j_gene: TRBJ2-7
len: 15
CDR3aa: CASSSELSRNYEQYF
CDR3nt: TGTGCCAGCAGCTCTGAGTTAAGTCGGAACTACGAGCAGTACTTC

v_gene: TRBV5-4
d_gene: TRBD2
abundance: once
j_gene: TRBJ2-3
len: 15
CDR3aa: CASSFGTSGADTQYF
CDR3nt: TGTGCCAGCAGCTTTGGGACTAGCGGAGCAGATACGCAGTATTTT

v_gene: TRBV28
d_gene: -
abundance: -
j_gene: TRBJ1-5
len: 14
CDR3aa: CASSSTYRNQPQHF
CDR3nt: TGTGCCAGCAGTTCCACATACAGGAATCAGCCCCAGCATTTT

v_gene: TRBV6-5
d_gene: -
abundance: -
j_gene: TRBJ1-4
len: 12
CDR3aa: CASSYSGEKLFF
CDR3nt: TGTGCCAGCAGTTACTCCGGCGAAAAACTGTTTTTT

v_gene: TRBV5-1
d_gene: TRBD1
abundance: -
j_gene: TRBJ2-3
len: 16
CDR3aa: CASSLQGAISTDTQYF
CDR3nt: TGCGCCAGCTCTCTACAGGGGGCTATTAGCACAGATACGCAGTATTTT

v_gene: TRBV4-3
d_gene: -
abundance: -
j_gene: TRBJ2-7
len: 15
CDR3aa: CASSQGPTSSYEQYF
CDR3nt: TGCGCCAGCAGCCAAGGCCCGACTAGCTCCTACGAGCAGTACTTC

v_gene: TRBV6-4
d_gene: TRBD2
abundance: -
j_gene: TRBJ2-3
len: 14
CDR3aa: CASSGTSGASTQYF
CDR3nt: TGTGCCAGCAGTGGGACTAGCGGGGCGTCTACGCAGTATTTT

v_gene: TRBV28
d_gene: TRBD1
abundance: once
j_gene: TRBJ1-5
len: 17
CDR3aa: CASSLLTGDNSNQPQHF
CDR3nt: TGTGCCAGCAGTTTATTGACAGGGGACAATAGCAATCAGCCCCAGCATTTT

v_gene: TRBV25-1
d_gene: -
abundance: -
j_gene: TRBJ1-1
len: 13
CDR3aa: CASSYQINTEAFF
CDR3nt: TGTGCCAGCAGTTACCAGATAAACACTGAAGCTTTCTTT

v_gene: TRBV11-1
d_gene: TRBD1
abundance: -
j_gene: TRBJ1-2
len: 16
CDR3aa: CASSPGPDRANYGYTF
CDR3nt: TGTGCCAGCAGCCCAGGACCCGACAGGGCAAACTATGGCTACACCTTC

v_gene: TRBV5-6
d_gene: TRBD2
abundance: once
j_gene: TRBJ2-7
len: 15
CDR3aa: CASSLLLAGAAEQYF
CDR3nt: TGTGCCAGCAGCTTGCTACTAGCGGGAGCAGCCGAGCAGTACTTC

v_gene: TRBV2
d_gene: -
abundance: -
j_gene: TRBJ2-5
len: 14
CDR3aa: CASSASATQETQYF
CDR3nt: TGTGCCAGCAGTGCGTCGGCTACTCAAGAGACCCAGTACTTC

v_gene: TRBV27
d_gene: -
abundance: -
j_gene: TRBJ2-5
len: 15
CDR3aa: CASPVGRPNAETQYF
CDR3nt: TGTGCCAGCCCCGTGGGCAGGCCGAATGCGGAGACCCAGTACTTC

v_gene: TRBV28
d_gene: TRBD2
abundance: once
j_gene: TRBJ2-7
len: 13
CDR3aa: CASTGGGPYEQYF
CDR3nt: TGTGCCAGCACCGGGGGAGGGCCGTACGAGCAGTACTTC

v_gene: TRBV5-1
d_gene: -
abundance: -
j_gene: TRBJ2-2
len: 15
CDR3aa: CASSLGGSGTGELFF
CDR3nt: TGCGCCAGCAGCTTAGGAGGGAGTGGTACCGGGGAGCTGTTTTTT

v_gene: TRBV15
d_gene: -
abundance: -
j_gene: TRBJ2-7
len: 14
CDR3aa: CATSIYGVSYEQYF
CDR3nt: TGTGCCACCAGCATATACGGGGTCTCCTACGAGCAGTACTTC

v_gene: TRBV5-8
d_gene: TRBD2
abundance: -
j_gene: TRBJ2-1
len: 15
CDR3aa: CASSYPGLAKNEQFF
CDR3nt: TGTGCCAGCAGCTATCCGGGACTAGCGAAAAATGAGCAGTTCTTC

v_gene: TRBV18
d_gene: TRBD2
abundance: -
j_gene: TRBJ2-1
len: 18
CDR3aa: CASSPRRWASGNYNEQFF
CDR3nt: TGTGCCAGCTCACCACGGAGATGGGCTAGCGGGAACTACAATGAGCAGTTCTTC

v_gene: TRBV9
d_gene: -
abundance: -
j_gene: TRBJ2-7
len: 16
CDR3aa: CASSVGTGANIYEQYF
CDR3nt: TGTGCCAGCAGCGTAGGTACTGGAGCGAACATTTACGAGCAGTACTTC

v_gene: TRBV15
d_gene: -
abundance: -
j_gene: TRBJ2-7
len: 15
CDR3aa: CATSRDEVFYYEQYF
CDR3nt: TGTGCCACCAGCAGAGATGAGGTCTTTTACTACGAGCAGTACTTC

v_gene: TRBV5-1
d_gene: -
abundance: -
j_gene: TRBJ1-4
len: 14
CDR3aa: CASSGGNLNEKLFF
CDR3nt: TGCGCCAGCAGCGGGGGAAACTTGAATGAAAAACTGTTTTTT

v_gene: TRBV2
d_gene: -
abundance: -
j_gene: TRBJ1-2
len: 15
CDR3aa: CASSPTGSTNYGYTF
CDR3nt: TGTGCCAGCAGCCCGACCGGTTCTACTAACTATGGCTACACCTTC

v_gene: TRBV15
d_gene: -
abundance: -
j_gene: TRBJ2-6
len: 16
CDR3aa: CATSRWDNSGANVLTF
CDR3nt: TGTGCCACCAGCAGATGGGACAACTCTGGGGCCAACGTCCTGACTTTC

v_gene: TRBV6-6
d_gene: TRBD2
abundance: -
j_gene: TRBJ2-7
len: 15
CDR3aa: CASSLLAGDFYEQYF
CDR3nt: TGTGCCAGCAGTTTACTAGCGGGAGATTTCTACGAGCAGTACTTC

v_gene: TRBV28
d_gene: -
abundance: -
j_gene: TRBJ2-7
len: 16
CDR3aa: CASSWTPGQTNYEQYF
CDR3nt: TGTGCCAGCAGTTGGACCCCGGGACAAACGAATTACGAGCAGTACTTC

v_gene: TRBV28
d_gene: TRBD1
abundance: once
j_gene: TRBJ1-4
len: 14
CDR3aa: CASSLTGNNEKLFF
CDR3nt: TGTGCCAGCAGCCTGACAGGGAATAATGAAAAACTGTTTTTT

v_gene: TRBV5-1
d_gene: TRBD2
abundance: once
j_gene: TRBJ2-7
len: 15
CDR3aa: CASSPQASGIVEQYF
CDR3nt: TGCGCCAGCAGCCCACAGGCTAGCGGGATTGTCGAGCAGTACTTC

v_gene: TRBV7-7
d_gene: -
abundance: -
j_gene: TRBJ2-1
len: 13
CDR3aa: CASSLRSGDEQFF
CDR3nt: TGTGCCAGCAGCTTAAGATCAGGGGATGAGCAGTTCTTC

v_gene: TRBV27
d_gene: -
abundance: -
j_gene: TRBJ2-5
len: 14
CDR3aa: CASSTTGPRSAQYF
CDR3nt: TGTGCCAGCAGTACAACAGGTCCCCGTTCGGCCCAGTACTTC

v_gene: TRBV19
d_gene: -
abundance: -
j_gene: TRBJ2-6
len: 17
CDR3aa: CASSIRTVSSGANVLTF
CDR3nt: TGTGCCAGTAGTATTAGGACAGTAAGCTCTGGGGCCAACGTCCTGACTTTC

v_gene: TRBV11-2
d_gene: -
abundance: once
j_gene: TRBJ2-7
len: 17
CDR3aa: CASSLTRGQAGNYEQYF
CDR3nt: TGTGCCAGCAGCTTAACCCGGGGGCAAGCGGGGAATTACGAGCAGTACTTC

v_gene: TRBV25-1
d_gene: TRBD2
abundance: once
j_gene: TRBJ2-5
len: 15
CDR3aa: CASSDLSGSQETQYF
CDR3nt: TGTGCCAGCAGTGACCTTAGCGGGAGCCAAGAGACCCAGTACTTC

v_gene: TRBV5-1
d_gene: TRBD2
abundance: -
j_gene: TRBJ2-3
len: 18
CDR3aa: CASSPGTSGRGGTDTQYF
CDR3nt: TGCGCCAGCAGCCCAGGGACTAGCGGGAGGGGCGGCACAGATACGCAGTATTTT

v_gene: TRBV5-1
d_gene: TRBD2
abundance: -
j_gene: TRBJ2-1
len: 16
CDR3aa: CASSPGGLAGGNEQFF
CDR3nt: TGCGCCAGCAGCCCGGGGGGGCTAGCGGGAGGAAATGAGCAGTTCTTC

v_gene: TRBV5-1
d_gene: -
abundance: -
j_gene: TRBJ2-3
len: 15
CDR3aa: CASSPPRESTDTQYF
CDR3nt: TGCGCCAGCAGCCCACCCCGGGAGAGCACAGATACGCAGTATTTT

v_gene: TRBV28
d_gene: -
abundance: -
j_gene: TRBJ1-6
len: 16
CDR3aa: CASSRGRHNYNSPLHF
CDR3nt: TGTGCCAGCTCGAGGGGGAGACATAACTATAATTCACCCCTCCACTTT

v_gene: TRBV7-9
d_gene: TRBD1
abundance: -
j_gene: TRBJ1-2
len: 13
CDR3aa: CASSPGQSYGYTF
CDR3nt: TGTGCCAGCAGCCCGGGACAGAGCTATGGCTACACCTTC